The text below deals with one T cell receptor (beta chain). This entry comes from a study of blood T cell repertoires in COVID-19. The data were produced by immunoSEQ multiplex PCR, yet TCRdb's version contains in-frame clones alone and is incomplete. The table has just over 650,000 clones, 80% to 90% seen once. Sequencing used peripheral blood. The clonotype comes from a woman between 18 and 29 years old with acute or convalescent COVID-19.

Here the CDR3 DNA reads TGTGCCAGCAGTTTTGAGTCGGGGACTGAAGCTTTCTTT. It translates to CASSFESGTEAFF. The chain has TRBV12-3 or TRBV12-4 and TRBJ1-1; D gene unclear. V was clipped by 3 bases and J by 5 bases, with 10 bases between them. The CDR3 covers 13 residues.